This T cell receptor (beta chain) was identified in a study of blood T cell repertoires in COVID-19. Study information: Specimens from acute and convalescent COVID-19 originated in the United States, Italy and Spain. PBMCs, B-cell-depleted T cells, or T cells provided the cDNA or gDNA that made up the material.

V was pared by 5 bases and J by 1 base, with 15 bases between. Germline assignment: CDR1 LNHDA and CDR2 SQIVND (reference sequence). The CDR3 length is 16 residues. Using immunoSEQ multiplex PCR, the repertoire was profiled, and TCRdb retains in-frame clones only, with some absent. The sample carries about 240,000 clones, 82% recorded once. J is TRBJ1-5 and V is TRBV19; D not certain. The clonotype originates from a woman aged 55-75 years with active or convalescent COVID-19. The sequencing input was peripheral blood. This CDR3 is CASSPLLGPSNQPQHF. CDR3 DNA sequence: TGTGCCAGTAGTCCCCTTTTGGGCCCCAGCAATCAGCCCCAGCATTTT.